A selection of T cell receptor beta chains follows, all from one sample in a study of vaccination effects on CD4 cells after COVID-19. These receptors' targets are unknown. Generated by immunoSEQ multiplex PCR, the TCRdb table keeps only in-frame clones and is missing some. The sample has about 24,000 clones; roughly 73% are singletons. The source was CD4+ T cells from PBMCs cultured with HCoV-NL63 spike peptides, collected after COVID-19 vaccination. These receptors were obtained from a human donor who received a COVID-19 vaccine. Both conserved end residues are part of each CDR3.

CDR3: CASRVTGELFF
J: TRBJ2-2
V: TRBV6-5
length: 11

CDR3: CSVEDLPGQGQWTQYF
J: TRBJ2-5
V: TRBV29-1
length: 16

CDR3: CASSGGTGRSGANVLTF
J: TRBJ2-6
V: TRBV2
length: 17

CDR3: CATSDSSRQTIQYF
J: TRBJ2-4
V: TRBV24-1
length: 14

CDR3: CASSVGGDDTGELFF
J: TRBJ2-2
V: TRBV9
length: 15

CDR3: CAISESAGGTGELFF
J: TRBJ2-2
V: TRBV10-3
length: 15

CDR3: CAISESNRASSQRGKGYNEQFF
J: TRBJ2-1
V: TRBV10-3
length: 22

CDR3: CASSPRDNTEAFF
J: TRBJ1-1
V: TRBV18
length: 13

CDR3: CASSQDLGGFSYEQFF
J: TRBJ2-1
V: TRBV3-1/TRBV3-2
length: 16

CDR3: CASSRQPYSNQPQHF
J: TRBJ1-5
V: TRBV4-1
length: 15

CDR3: CASSVGTSFENGELFF
J: TRBJ2-2
V: TRBV9
length: 16

CDR3: CASSGPTGTSDTQYF
J: TRBJ2-3
V: TRBV25-1
length: 15

CDR3: CASSLSYVGGSGNTIYF
J: TRBJ1-3
V: TRBV5-1
length: 17

CDR3: CASSLEAGVGEQYF
J: TRBJ2-7
V: TRBV11-2
length: 14

CDR3: CSVGQGGNQPQHF
J: TRBJ1-5
V: TRBV29-1
length: 13

CDR3: CAAQKRGSYNEQFF
J: TRBJ2-1
V: TRBV7-2
length: 14

CDR3: CASSASGVLSYEQYF
J: TRBJ2-7
V: TRBV5-1
length: 15

CDR3: CASSLSYRGDNQPQHF
J: TRBJ1-5
V: TRBV27
length: 16

CDR3: CASSPQGGNTEAFF
J: TRBJ1-1
V: TRBV18
length: 14

CDR3: CASSYRVTDTQYF
J: TRBJ2-3
V: TRBV5-1
length: 13

CDR3: CASSSRLANNEQFF
J: TRBJ2-1
V: TRBV11-2
length: 14

CDR3: CASSLLSSRSYNEQFF
J: TRBJ2-1
V: TRBV7-6
length: 16

CDR3: CASRSGRPYNEQFF
J: TRBJ2-1
V: TRBV28
length: 14

CDR3: CASSQRTGRINYGYTF
J: TRBJ1-2
V: TRBV5-4
length: 16

CDR3: CASLGGPSYNEQFF
J: TRBJ2-1
V: TRBV10-2
length: 14